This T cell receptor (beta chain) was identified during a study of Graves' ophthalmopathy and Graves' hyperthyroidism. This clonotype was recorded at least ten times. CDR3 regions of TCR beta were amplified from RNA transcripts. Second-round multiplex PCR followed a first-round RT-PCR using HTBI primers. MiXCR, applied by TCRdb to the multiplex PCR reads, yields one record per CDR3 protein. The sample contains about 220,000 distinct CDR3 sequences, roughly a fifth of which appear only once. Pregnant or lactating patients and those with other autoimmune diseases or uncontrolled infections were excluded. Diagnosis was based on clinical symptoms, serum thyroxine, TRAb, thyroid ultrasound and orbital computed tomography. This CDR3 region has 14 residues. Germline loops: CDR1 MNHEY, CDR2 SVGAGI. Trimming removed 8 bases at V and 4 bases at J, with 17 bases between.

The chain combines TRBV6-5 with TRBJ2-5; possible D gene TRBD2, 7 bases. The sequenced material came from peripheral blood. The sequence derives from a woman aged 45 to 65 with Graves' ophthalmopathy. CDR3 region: CASRGAGITETQYF. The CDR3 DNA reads TGTGCCAGCCGGGGGGCCGGTATTACAGAGACCCAGTACTTC.